Detailed here is one TCR beta chain. What it binds is unknown. The data originate from a study of shared clonotypes between healthy human individuals. Regarding the study as a whole: Sampling used blood alone; tissue repertoires probably differ.

Germline CDR1 reads MNHEY; CDR2 reads SVGAGI. There are 12 residues in the CDR3. V was clipped by 8 bases and J by 3 bases, with 10 bases between them. A deep-level run was used for the assay. It was on ten immunoSEQ deep assay plates that unsorted PBMC DNA was sequenced. Clones were read by immunoSEQ multiplex PCR, and TCRdb kept only the in-frame ones, dropping some. Counted here are around 500,000 clones, over 70% occurring once; the ten biggest clones make up roughly an eighth. The sample consisted of PBMCs. This TCR came from a woman in her thirties or forties in good health. Some clones in this sample may be carry-over from other donors' samples. The rearrangement joins TRBV6-5 to TRBJ1-1; D call uncertain. The CDR3, as DNA: TGTGCCAGCGGCTATGGATACACTGAAGCTTTCTTT. Translating it yields CASGYGYTEAFF.